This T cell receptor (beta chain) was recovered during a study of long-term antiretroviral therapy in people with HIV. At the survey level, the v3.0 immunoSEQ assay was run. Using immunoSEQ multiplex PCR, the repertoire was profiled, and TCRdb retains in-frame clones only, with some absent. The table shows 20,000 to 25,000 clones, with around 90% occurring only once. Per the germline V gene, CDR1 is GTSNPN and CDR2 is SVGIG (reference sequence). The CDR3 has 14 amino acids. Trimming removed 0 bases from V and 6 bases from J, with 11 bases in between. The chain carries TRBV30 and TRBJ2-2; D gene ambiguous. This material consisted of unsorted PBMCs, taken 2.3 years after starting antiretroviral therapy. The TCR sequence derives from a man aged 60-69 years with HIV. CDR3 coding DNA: TGTGCCTGGAGTGTAAGCCCTGGATCCGGGGAGCTGTTTTTT. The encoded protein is CAWSVSPGSGELFF.